Presented here are 8 T cell receptor beta chains from one specimen sequenced in a study of CD8 T cells in ankylosing spondylitis. TCRdb re-derived calls from the 5' RACE reads in MiXCR, one entry per CDR3 protein. Among about 240,000 distinct CDR3 sequences listed, approximately 12% were seen once. Sequencing was carried out using blood, either unsorted or a sorted T cell fraction (not recorded which). The origin of the receptors is a male donor with ankylosing spondylitis or in good health (not recorded which).

This clonotype was detected ten times or more. The V gene is TRBV3-1, the J gene TRBJ2-1; 8 bases map to TRBD2. Germline V gene sequence: CDR1 LGHDT, CDR2 YNNKEL (reference sequence). V gave up 2 bases and J gave up 5 bases; unmatched junction bases: 2. CDR3 size: 14 residues. The CDR3 here is CASSQRTSHNEQFF. Here the CDR3 DNA reads TGTGCCAGCAGCCAAAGGACTAGCCACAATGAGCAGTTCTTC.

This clonotype was seen at least ten times. The rearrangement uses TRBV24-1 and TRBJ2-5; no firm D call. Germline CDR1 and CDR2: KGHDR and SFDVKD. Between the trimmed V and J ends, which lost 4 bases and 5 bases, there was a span of 13 bases. The CDR3 runs 14 residues. CDR3 protein: CATSELAVRETQYF. Written as DNA, the CDR3 is TGTGCCACCAGTGAATTAGCTGTCCGGGAGACCCAGTACTTC.

The chain uses TRBV9 and TRBJ2-2; 7 nucleotides align to TRBD2. The ends lost 0 bases at V and 5 bases at J; junction bases unmatched: 4. CDR1 is SGDLS, CDR2 YYNGEE, per germline. CDR3 length: 15 amino acids. Here the CDR3 reads CASSVEGLPTGELFF. CDR3 nucleotides: TGTGCCAGCAGCGTAGAGGGACTACCGACCGGGGAGCTGTTTTTT.

This clonotype was recorded many times. The chain recombines TRBV5-1 with TRBJ1-2; D call uncertain. The ends were cut back, 4 bases at V and 2 bases at J, with 12 bases in the middle. In germline, CDR1 is SGHRS, CDR2 YFSETQ. This CDR3 has 14 amino acids. The CDR3 nucleotides read TGCGCCAGCAGCCACCCGCTCGGAAACTATGGCTACACCTTC. It specifies CASSHPLGNYGYTF. Supplemented by reference TRBV5-1 and TRBJ1-2, the full variable domain reads KAGVTQTPRYLIKTRGQQVTLSCSPISGHRSVSWYQQTPGQGLQFLFEYFSETQRNKGNFPGRFSGRQFSNSRSEMNVSTLELGDSALYLCASSHPLGNYGYTFGSGTRLTVV.

This clonotype was recorded only once. Possible read error: a much larger clone is one base away. CDR3 loop: CASSLAFARWSF. The CDR3 DNA reads TGCGCCAGCAGCTTGGCGTTCGCCAGATGGTCCTTC. This rearrangement joins TRBV5-1 to TRBJ2-1; D remains ambiguous. Germline V gene sequence: CDR1 SGHRS, CDR2 YFSETQ. CDR3 length: 12 residues.

This clonotype came up many times. The V gene is TRBV5-1, the J gene TRBJ2-2; 8 bases line up with TRBD2. The germline V gene has CDR1 SGHRS and CDR2 YFSETQ. Trimming took 3 bases from V and 0 from J; bases not matched to a gene: 4. The CDR3 consists of 16 residues. The CDR3 region is CASSSTSGANTGELFF. Written as DNA, the CDR3 is TGCGCCAGCAGCTCAACTAGCGGCGCGAACACCGGGGAGCTGTTTTTT.

Details on this clonotype: This may stem from a read error, because a much larger clone lies one nucleotide away. The chain carries TRBV5-1 and TRBJ2-7; D remains unclear. CDR1 SGHRS and CDR2 YFSETQ come from the germline V gene. This CDR3 comprises 14 residues. V shed 4 bases and J shed 0 bases, with 11 bases lying between them. CDR3 region: CASSPTRSSYEQYF. The CDR3 bases are TGCGCCAGCAGCCCGACAAGGAGCTCCTACGAGCAGTACTTC.

This chain uses TRBV5-5 with TRBJ2-5; no firm D call. Trimming removed 5 bases at V and 4 bases at J, with 9 bases between. Per germline, CDR1 SGHKS and CDR2 YYEKEE (reference sequence). This CDR3 contains 12 residues. DNA for the CDR3: TGTGCCAGCAGGGCTCCTACAGAGACCCAGTACTTC. Residues: CASRAPTETQYF.